Here is one T cell receptor (beta chain) with its context. The Seattle patients, enrolled during active infection, were followed longitudinally. The data stem from a study of blood T cell repertoires in COVID-19. Whole-study context: COVID-19 samples from acute and convalescent phases originated in the United States, Italy and Spain. Nucleic acid was either cDNA or gDNA, and it came from T cells, B-cell-depleted T cells, or PBMCs.

Trimming shortened V by 4 bases and J by 5 bases, and 14 bases separated the two germline ends. CDR1 and CDR2 from the germline V gene are LNHDA and SQIVND (reference sequence). This CDR3 spans 14 amino acids. As originally analysed: Amplification with reference gene primers provided the estimates of nucleated cell counts. Clones were sequenced by immunoSEQ multiplex PCR, and TCRdb holds only the in-frame ones, with some missing. That table is the source of V, J and clone size, and D and trimming were worked out from the DNA. Of tens of thousands of clones listed, 90% to 95% are singletons. This sequence was found in a woman in her 70s with COVID-19, enrolled during active disease. Sequenced material: peripheral blood. The J gene is TRBJ2-5, the V gene TRBV19; maybe TRBD1 (6 bases). The CDR3 reads CASSKGTSRETQYF. The CDR3 bases are TGTGCCAGTAGTAAGGGGACAAGCCGGGAGACCCAGTACTTC.